The sequence of this TCR beta chain was determined in a study of blood T cells in healthy people across ages. In the study overall: Per every two T cells, about one barcoded beta molecule was captured by template switching. General observations from the study: More naive CD4+ cells and higher diversity marked long-lived donors relative to aged donors.

CDR3 length equals 14 residues. The germline V and J ends were trimmed by 6 bases and 0 bases, with 12 bases remaining between them. PBMCs numbering at least 7 million were isolated per sample. This clonotype was found a few times. Antigen: not known. It was with a sample-barcoded 5' primer and a J-beta primer mix that a second PCR of about 6 to 12 cycles was run. TCRdb re-analysed the 5' RACE reads in MiXCR, keeping a single row per CDR3 protein. This sample has about 900,000 distinct CDR3 sequences, with about 44% found just once. The sequencing sample was made of blood. V usage is TRBV12-3 or TRBV12-4 and J usage is TRBJ2-7, with TRBD1 as a possible D gene (5 bases). The clonotype originates from a man aged 30 to 39 in good health. CDR3 bases: TGTGCCAGCAGCCGCACCCAGGGCTCCTACGAGCAGTACTTC. Translated: CASSRTQGSYEQYF.